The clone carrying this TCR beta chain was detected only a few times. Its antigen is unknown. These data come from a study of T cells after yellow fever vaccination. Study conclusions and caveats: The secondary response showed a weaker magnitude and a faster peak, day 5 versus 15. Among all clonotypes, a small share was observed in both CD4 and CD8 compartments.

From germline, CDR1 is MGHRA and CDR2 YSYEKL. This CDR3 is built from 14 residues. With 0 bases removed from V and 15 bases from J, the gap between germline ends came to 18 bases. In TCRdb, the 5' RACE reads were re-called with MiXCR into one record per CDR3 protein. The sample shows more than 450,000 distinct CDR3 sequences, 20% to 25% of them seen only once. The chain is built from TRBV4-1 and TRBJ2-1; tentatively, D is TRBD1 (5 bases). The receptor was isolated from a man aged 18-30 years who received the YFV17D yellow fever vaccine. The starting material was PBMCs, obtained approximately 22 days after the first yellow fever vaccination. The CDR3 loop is CASSQDRGQVSRFF. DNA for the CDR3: TGCGCCAGCAGCCAAGATCGAGGACAAGTAAGTAGGTTCTTC.